These T cell receptor beta chains were read from a single sample in a study of CD8 T cells in ankylosing spondylitis. TCRdb re-analysed the 5' RACE reads in MiXCR, keeping a single row per CDR3 protein. This table holds around 120,000 distinct CDR3 sequences, roughly an eighth found once. The sequenced material came from blood, either unsorted or a sorted T cell fraction (not recorded which). These TCRs come from a female donor with ankylosing spondylitis or in good health (not recorded which). The CDR3 runs from the conserved cysteine through the conserved F or W. Fields, in order: clone size, D gene, J gene, V gene, CDR3 DNA, CDR3 protein. D genes are given only for firm matches. A row's size may be missing; if present it is once, few, many or a size class.

few | TRBD2 | TRBJ2-7 | TRBV6-2/TRBV6-3 | TGTGCCAGCAGACCCAGCGGGGAATCCTCCTACGAGCAGTACTTC | CASRPSGESSYEQYF
few | . | TRBJ1-6 | TRBV7-2 | TGTGCCAGCAGCTTAGGTCCTAATTCACCCCTCCACTTT | CASSLGPNSPLHF
few | . | TRBJ2-5 | TRBV29-1 | TGCAGCGGCTGGGGCCGTGAAGAGGAAGAGACCCAGTACTTC | CSGWGREEEETQYF
few | . | TRBJ2-3 | TRBV10-2 | TGCGCCAGCAGTGAGTCGAAGGGGGCAGATACGCAGTATTTT | CASSESKGADTQYF
. | . | TRBJ1-2 | TRBV15 | TGTGCCACCAGCAGAGAGGGGAGTCAGGGGTTCGACTATGGCTACACCTTC | CATSREGSQGFDYGYTF
many | . | TRBJ2-7 | TRBV20-1 | TGCAGTGCTAGTGGGCCAAATAAAAACTACGAGCAGTACTTC | CSASGPNKNYEQYF
many | . | TRBJ1-6 | TRBV12-3/TRBV12-4 | TGTGCCAGCAGTTTGGGGGGAAATAATTCACCCCTCCACTTT | CASSLGGNNSPLHF
few | . | TRBJ1-1 | TRBV9 | TGTGCCAGCAGCGCACAGCGGTCGAACACTGAAGCTTTCTTT | CASSAQRSNTEAFF
. | TRBD1 | TRBJ2-2 | TRBV24-1 | TGTGCCACCAGTGATCGGACAGGGTTTGACACCGGGGAGCTGTTTTTT | CATSDRTGFDTGELFF
many | . | TRBJ1-1 | TRBV5-4 | TGTGCCAGCAGCAGGGACGGGATGAACACTGAAGCTTTCTTT | CASSRDGMNTEAFF
many | . | TRBJ2-7 | TRBV5-1 | TGCGCCAGCAGCTTGGACACCTCCTACGAGCAGTACTTC | CASSLDTSYEQYF
. | . | TRBJ2-4 | TRBV20-1 | TGCAGTGCTAGACCCCAGGGGTGGGACATTCAGTACTTC | CSARPQGWDIQYF
. | . | TRBJ2-4 | TRBV12-3/TRBV12-4 | TGTGCCAGCAGTTTAGAAGGAGGGAGCAAAAACATTCAGTACTTC | CASSLEGGSKNIQYF
few | TRBD1 | TRBJ1-5 | TRBV27 | TGTGCCAGCAGTATGCAGGGGGCGAGCAATCAGCCCCAGCATTTT | CASSMQGASNQPQHF
. | . | TRBJ1-3 | TRBV28 | TGTGCCAGCAGTTCACAGGGAACTGGAAACACCATATATTTT | CASSSQGTGNTIYF
few | TRBD1 | TRBJ2-7 | TRBV28 | TGTGCCAGCAGTTTATACAGGGGCGAGCAGTACTTC | CASSLYRGEQYF
. | TRBD2 | TRBJ2-3 | TRBV20-1 | TGCAGTGCTAAAGGTCAGGGCGGGAGCACGAATACGCAGTATTTT | CSAKGQGGSTNTQYF
few | TRBD1 | TRBJ2-1 | TRBV24-1 | TGTGCCACCAGTGCGGGACAGAGCTCCTACAATGAGCAGTTCTTC | CATSAGQSSYNEQFF
few | . | TRBJ2-3 | TRBV29-1 | TGCAGCGCTGAAATTAGGACAGTAAGCACAGATACGCAGTATTTT | CSAEIRTVSTDTQYF
few | . | TRBJ1-1 | TRBV7-9 | TGTGCCAGCAGCCCCATCGCCCAACAGGGATGGAACACTGAAGCTTTCTTT | CASSPIAQQGWNTEAFF
many | . | TRBJ1-4 | TRBV9 | TGTGCCAGCAGCGTAGATGCAACTAATGAAAAACTGTTTTTT | CASSVDATNEKLFF
few | . | TRBJ2-2 | TRBV24-1 | TGTGCCACCAGTGATTTGCCGCAACGGCAGGGTGACACCGGGGAGCTGTTTTTT | CATSDLPQRQGDTGELFF
. | TRBD2 | TRBJ2-1 | TRBV2 | TGTGCCAGCAGTGAAGCGCTAGCGGGGGCCTACAATGAGCAGTTCTTC | CASSEALAGAYNEQFF
. | . | TRBJ2-2 | TRBV5-1 | TGCGCCAGCAGCTTTTCAGGGGAGAACACCGGGGAGCTGTTTTTT | CASSFSGENTGELFF
few | . | TRBJ1-2 | TRBV20-1 | TGCAGTGCTAGACAGGCCGAGGTGGGCTACACCTTC | CSARQAEVGYTF
few | . | TRBJ2-2 | TRBV7-3 | TGTGCCAGCAGCTTAAACCCCACGGCGGTGACCGGGGAGCTGTTTTTT | CASSLNPTAVTGELFF
. | . | TRBJ2-5 | TRBV29-1 | TGCAGCGTTGAAAGGCTGTGGAGCCAAGAGACCCAGTACTTC | CSVERLWSQETQYF
. | . | TRBJ2-5 | TRBV12-3/TRBV12-4 | TGTGCCAGCAGTTTAGGACAGAGGGAGACCCAGTACTTC | CASSLGQRETQYF
few | TRBD2 | TRBJ2-2 | TRBV5-1 | TGCGCCAGCAGCCCAGGACTAGCGGGACGTGGGGAGCTGTTTTTT | CASSPGLAGRGELFF
many | . | TRBJ2-3 | TRBV29-1 | TGCAGCGCACCCCATGAACTCACAGATACGCAGTATTTT | CSAPHELTDTQYF
once | . | TRBJ2-3 | TRBV20-1 | TGCAGTGCGCCGCGGGGGCAGAGCACAGATACGCAGTATTTT | CSAPRGQSTDTQYF
few | TRBD1 | TRBJ2-2 | TRBV12-3/TRBV12-4 | TGTGCCAGCAGTTTATCGTCGGGACAGGGGTTTCCCACCGGGGAGCTGTTTTTT | CASSLSSGQGFPTGELFF